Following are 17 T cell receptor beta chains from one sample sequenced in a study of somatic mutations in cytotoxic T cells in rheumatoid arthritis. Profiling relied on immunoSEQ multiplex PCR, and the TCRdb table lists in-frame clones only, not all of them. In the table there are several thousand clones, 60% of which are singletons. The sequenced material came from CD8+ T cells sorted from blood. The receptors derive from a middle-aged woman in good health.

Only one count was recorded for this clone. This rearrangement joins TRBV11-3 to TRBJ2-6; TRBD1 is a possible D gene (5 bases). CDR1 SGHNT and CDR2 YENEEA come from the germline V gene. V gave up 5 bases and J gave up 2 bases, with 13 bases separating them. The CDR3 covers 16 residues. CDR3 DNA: TGTGCCAGCAGCCGGCAGGACAAGGCTGGGGCCAACGTCCTGACTTTC. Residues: CASSRQDKAGANVLTF. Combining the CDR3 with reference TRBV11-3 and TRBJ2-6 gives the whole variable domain EAGVVQSPRYKIIEKKQPVAFWCNPISGHNTLYWYLQNLGQGPELLIRYENEEAVDDSQLPKDRFSAERLKGVDSTLKIQPAELGDSAVYLCASSRQDKAGANVLTFGAGSRLTVL.

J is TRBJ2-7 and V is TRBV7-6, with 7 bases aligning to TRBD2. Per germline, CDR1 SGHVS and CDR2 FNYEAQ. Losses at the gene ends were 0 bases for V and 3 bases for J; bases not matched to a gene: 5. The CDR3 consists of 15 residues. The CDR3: CASSLAPTSSYEQYF. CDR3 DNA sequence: TGTGCCAGCAGCTTAGCACCGACTAGCAGCTACGAGCAGTACTTC.

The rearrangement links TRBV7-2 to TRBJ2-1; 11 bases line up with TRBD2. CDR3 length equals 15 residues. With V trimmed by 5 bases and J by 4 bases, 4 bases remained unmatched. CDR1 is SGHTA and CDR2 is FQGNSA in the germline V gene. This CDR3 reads CASSLLAGGYNEQFF. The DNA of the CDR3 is TGTGCCAGCAGCCTGCTAGCGGGAGGTTACAATGAGCAGTTCTTC.

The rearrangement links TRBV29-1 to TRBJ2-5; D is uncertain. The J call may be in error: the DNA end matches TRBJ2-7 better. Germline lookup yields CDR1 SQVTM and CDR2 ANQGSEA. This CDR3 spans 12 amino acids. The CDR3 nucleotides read TGCAGCGTTGAAGTCGGAGCCTACGAGCAGTACTTC. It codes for CSVEVGAYEQYF.

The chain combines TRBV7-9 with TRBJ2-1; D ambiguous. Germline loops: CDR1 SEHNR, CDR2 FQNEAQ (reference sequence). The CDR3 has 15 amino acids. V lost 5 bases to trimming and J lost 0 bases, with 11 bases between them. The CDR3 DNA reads TGTGCCAGCAGCCATACAGTTGACTCCTACAATGAGCAGTTCTTC. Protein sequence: CASSHTVDSYNEQFF.

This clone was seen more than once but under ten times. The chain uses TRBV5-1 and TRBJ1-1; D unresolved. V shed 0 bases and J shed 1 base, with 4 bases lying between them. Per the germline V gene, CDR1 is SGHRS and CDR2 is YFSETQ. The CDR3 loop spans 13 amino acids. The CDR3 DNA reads TGCGCCAGCAGCTTGGGGGGGAACACTGAAGCTTTCTTT. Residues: CASSLGGNTEAFF.

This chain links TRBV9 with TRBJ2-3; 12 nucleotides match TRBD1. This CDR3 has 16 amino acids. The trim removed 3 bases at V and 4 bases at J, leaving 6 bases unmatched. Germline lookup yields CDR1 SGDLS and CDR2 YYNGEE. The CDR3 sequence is CASSARDRGQADTQYF. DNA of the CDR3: TGTGCCAGCAGCGCCCGGGACAGGGGGCAGGCAGATACGCAGTATTTT. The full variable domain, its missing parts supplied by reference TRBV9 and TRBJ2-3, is DSGVTQTPKHLITATGQRVTLRCSPRSGDLSVYWYQQSLDQGLQFLIQYYNGEERAKGNILERFSAQQFPDLHSELNLSSLELGDSALYFCASSARDRGQADTQYFGPGTRLTVL.

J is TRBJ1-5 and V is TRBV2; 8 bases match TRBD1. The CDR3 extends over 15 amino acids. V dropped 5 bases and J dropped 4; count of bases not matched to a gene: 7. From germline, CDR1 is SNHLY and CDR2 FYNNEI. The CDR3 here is CASSLRQGTNQPQHF. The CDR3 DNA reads TGTGCCAGCAGTCTCCGACAGGGGACAAATCAGCCCCAGCATTTT.

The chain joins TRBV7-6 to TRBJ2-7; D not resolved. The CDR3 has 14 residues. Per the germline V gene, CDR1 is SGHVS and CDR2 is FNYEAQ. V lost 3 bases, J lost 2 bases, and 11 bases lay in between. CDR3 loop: CASSLRTDAYEQYF. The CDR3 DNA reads TGTGCCAGCAGCTTGAGGACCGACGCCTACGAGCAGTACTTC.

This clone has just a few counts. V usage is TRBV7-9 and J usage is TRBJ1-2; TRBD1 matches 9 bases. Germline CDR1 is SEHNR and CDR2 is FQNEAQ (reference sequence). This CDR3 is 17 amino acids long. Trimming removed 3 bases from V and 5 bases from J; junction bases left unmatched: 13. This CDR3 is CASSFTNPGQGAYGYTF. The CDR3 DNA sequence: TGTGCCAGCAGCTTTACAAATCCGGGACAGGGTGCTTATGGCTACACCTTC.

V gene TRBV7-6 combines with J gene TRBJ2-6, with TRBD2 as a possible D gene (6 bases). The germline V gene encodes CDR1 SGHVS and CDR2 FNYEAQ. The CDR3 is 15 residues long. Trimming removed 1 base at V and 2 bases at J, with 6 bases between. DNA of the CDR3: TGTGCCAGCAGCTTAGGGGGGGCTGGGGCCAACGTCCTGACTTTC. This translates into CASSLGGAGANVLTF.

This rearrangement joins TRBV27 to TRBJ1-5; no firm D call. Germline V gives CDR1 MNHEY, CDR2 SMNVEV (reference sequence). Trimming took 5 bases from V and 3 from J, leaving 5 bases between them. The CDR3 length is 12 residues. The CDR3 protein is CASSHINQPQHF. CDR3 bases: TGTGCCAGCAGTCATATCAATCAGCCCCAGCATTTT.

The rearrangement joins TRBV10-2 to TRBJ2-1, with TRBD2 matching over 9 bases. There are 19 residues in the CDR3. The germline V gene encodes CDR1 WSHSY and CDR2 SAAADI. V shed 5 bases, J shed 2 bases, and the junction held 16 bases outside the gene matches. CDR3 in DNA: TGCGCCAGCAGTCCCTACCAAAGTATAGCGGGAGCGACCTACAATGAGCAGTTCTTC. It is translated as CASSPYQSIAGATYNEQFF.

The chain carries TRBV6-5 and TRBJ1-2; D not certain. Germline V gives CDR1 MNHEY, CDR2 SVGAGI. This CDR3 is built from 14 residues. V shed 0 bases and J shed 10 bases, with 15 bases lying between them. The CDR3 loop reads CASSYSSSAGDYTF. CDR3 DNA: TGTGCCAGCAGTTACTCGAGTTCTGCCGGGGACTACACCTTC.

The CDR3 is CASSIGLGSGANVLTF. In DNA form, the CDR3 reads TGTGCCAGTAGTATTGGGCTGGGCTCTGGGGCCAACGTCCTGACTTTC. The chain is built from TRBV19 and TRBJ2-6, with D unresolved. CDR1 LNHDA and CDR2 SQIVND come from the germline V gene (reference sequence). This CDR3 contains 16 residues. Trimming pared 3 bases from V and 0 bases from J, leaving 9 bases between.

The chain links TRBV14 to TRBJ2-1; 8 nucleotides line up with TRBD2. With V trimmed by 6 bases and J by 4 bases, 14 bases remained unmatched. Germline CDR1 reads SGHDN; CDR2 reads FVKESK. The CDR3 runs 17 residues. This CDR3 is CASSHGRAGGLYNEQFF. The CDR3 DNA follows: TGTGCCAGCAGTCACGGGAGGGCCGGGGGGTTATACAATGAGCAGTTCTTC.

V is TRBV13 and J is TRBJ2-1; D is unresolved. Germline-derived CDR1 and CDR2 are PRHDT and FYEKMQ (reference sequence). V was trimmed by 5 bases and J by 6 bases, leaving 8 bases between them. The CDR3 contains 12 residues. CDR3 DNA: TGTGCCAGCAGCACAAGGATCAATGAGCAGTTCTTC. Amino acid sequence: CASSTRINEQFF.